The 14 T cell receptor beta chains below were found in one sample sequenced in a study of technical replicates of blood from a handful of donors. The table came from immunoSEQ multiplex PCR; TCRdb's copy has only in-frame clones and leaves some out. The sample lists tens of thousands of clones, roughly 93% occurring once. The sample comprised T cells isolated from PBMCs. Source of these receptors: a human donor in good health.

This clone was found a few times. This chain links TRBV6-1 with TRBJ1-4; D remains unclear. Germline V gene data show CDR1 as MNHNS and CDR2 as SASEGT. The CDR3 runs 10 residues. Trimming shortened V by 4 bases and J by 9 bases, and 3 bases separated the two germline ends. The CDR3 nucleotides read TGTGCCAGCAGTGGGCAAAAACTGTTTTTT. Translating it yields CASSGQKLFF.

The V gene is TRBV4-1, the J gene TRBJ2-1; 8 bases are shared with TRBD2. The CDR3 loop spans 16 amino acids. Trimming at V came to 1 base and at J to 8 bases, leaving 10 bases not matched to a gene. CDR1 and CDR2 from the germline V gene are MGHRA and YSYEKL. In DNA form, the CDR3 reads TGCGCCAGCAGCCAAGTCGGAAGCGGGAGTCTTGATGAGCAGTTCTTC. Translation gives CASSQVGSGSLDEQFF.

The chain recombines TRBV9 with TRBJ2-7; 8 bases align to TRBD1. Germline loops: CDR1 SGDLS, CDR2 YYNGEE. The CDR3 is 13 amino acids. Germline trimming cut 4 bases from V and 3 bases from J; bases unmatched to any gene: 3. CDR3 nucleotides: TGTGCCAGCAGCATAGGACAGGGCTACGAGCAGTACTTC. Protein: CASSIGQGYEQYF.

The chain couples TRBV18 to TRBJ2-5; TRBD1 agrees at 10 bases. The CDR3 runs to 14 residues. V gave up 2 bases and J gave up 3 bases; unmatched junction bases: 0. Germline CDR1 reads KGHSH; CDR2 reads LQKENI. The CDR3: CASSPGTGEETQYF. DNA for the CDR3: TGTGCCAGCTCACCAGGGACAGGGGAAGAGACCCAGTACTTC.

The chain carries TRBV5-4 and TRBJ1-2; the match to TRBD1 covers 7 bases. Per the germline V gene, CDR1 is SGHNT and CDR2 is YYREEE (reference sequence). This CDR3 has 15 amino acids. The V and J ends lost 0 bases and 4 bases, in that order; junction bases with no gene match: 6. The chain's CDR3 is CASSLGTGDLYGYTF. The CDR3 nucleotides read TGTGCCAGCAGCTTGGGAACAGGGGACCTCTATGGCTACACCTTC.

V gene TRBV7-2 combines with J gene TRBJ2-2; a weak D match, TRBD2 (6 bases). Trimming left V 4 bases short and J 3 bases short, with 9 bases between. Germline values: CDR1 SGHTA, CDR2 FQGNSA. This CDR3 is built from 14 residues. The CDR3 reads CASSSDYYTGELFF. CDR3 nucleotide sequence: TGTGCCAGCAGCTCGGACTATTACACCGGGGAGCTGTTTTTT. Full variable domain (missing parts from reference TRBV7-2 and TRBJ2-2): GAGVSQSPSNKVTEKGKDVELRCDPISGHTALYWYRQSLGQGLEFLIYFQGNSAPDKSGLPSDRFSAERTGGSVSTLTIQRTQQEDSAVYLCASSSDYYTGELFFGEGSRLTVL.

The V call is TRBV27, the J call TRBJ2-7, with 7 bases identical to TRBD1. Germline V CDR1 and CDR2: MNHEY, SMNVEV (reference sequence). The CDR3 sequence is 14 residues long. V lost 2 bases, J lost 3 bases, and 4 bases stayed unmatched. CDR3 sequence reads: CASSLSHRGYEQYF. CDR3 sequence (DNA): TGTGCCAGCAGTTTAAGCCACAGGGGCTACGAGCAGTACTTC.

The J gene is TRBJ2-1, the V gene TRBV4-1; 13 bases are a match to TRBD2. The ends lost 6 bases at V and 8 bases at J; junction bases unmatched: 10. Germline values: CDR1 MGHRA, CDR2 YSYEKL. CDR3 length equals 16 residues. The CDR3 DNA sequence: TGCGCCAGCAGTCTTCGGACTAGCGGGAGTGACGATGAGCAGTTCTTC. It yields the protein CASSLRTSGSDDEQFF.

The V gene is TRBV7-2, the J gene TRBJ2-3, with D possibly matching TRBD1 (6 bases). V lost 1 base and J 6 bases, leaving 11 bases between the germline ends. The CDR3 has 14 amino acids. Germline assignment: CDR1 SGHTA and CDR2 FQGNSA. The DNA for the CDR3 is TGTGCCAGCAGCTTAGTCAGGGGAAGCGATACGCAGTATTTT. Its translation is CASSLVRGSDTQYF.

The chain recombines TRBV25-1 with TRBJ1-1, with D possibly being TRBD1 (5 bases). The CDR3 totals 13 residues. V lost 1 base and J lost 6, with 9 bases in between. CDR1 MGHDK and CDR2 SYGVNS come from the germline V gene. For the CDR3, the DNA is TGTGCCAGCAGTGAATGGGACTTCTCTGAAGCTTTCTTT. Its translation is CASSEWDFSEAFF.

The rearrangement links TRBV7-2 to TRBJ2-1; TRBD2 agrees at 16 bases. The CDR3 runs 18 residues. Trimming at V came to 2 bases and at J to 7 bases, leaving 8 bases not matched to a gene. CDR1 and CDR2 from the germline V gene are SGHTA and FQGNSA. As DNA, the CDR3 is TGTGCCAGCAGCTTAATGGGGACTAGCGGGAGGGCCGAGAATGAGCAGTTCTTC. Protein product: CASSLMGTSGRAENEQFF.

V gene TRBV2 combines with J gene TRBJ2-1, with 9 bases that match TRBD1. Trimming removed 3 bases from V and 4 bases from J; junction bases left unmatched: 4. The germline V gene has CDR1 SNHLY and CDR2 FYNNEI. The CDR3 has 15 amino acids. CDR3 coding DNA: TGTGCCAGCAGTGATGGGGGACAGGGATACAATGAGCAGTTCTTC. Translation: CASSDGGQGYNEQFF.

The rearrangement links TRBV18 to TRBJ1-1; the D gene is possibly TRBD1 (6 bases). There are 11 residues in the CDR3. V was pared by 6 bases and J by 8 bases, with 10 bases between. The germline V gene has CDR1 KGHSH and CDR2 LQKENI. CDR3 nucleotides: TGTGCCAGCTCTCTCGGGACAGAAGCTTTCTTT. Translated: CASSLGTEAFF.

This clone was recorded only once. This chain joins TRBV6-5 and TRBJ2-7; maybe TRBD2 (5 bases). Per germline, CDR1 MNHEY and CDR2 SVGAGI. V lost 7 bases, J lost 5 bases, and 9 bases lay in between. This CDR3 has 11 residues. CDR3 loop: CASTIGNEQYF. In DNA, the CDR3 is TGTGCCAGCACCATCGGGAACGAGCAGTACTTC.